The rows below give T cell receptor beta chains drawn from one sample of a study of CD8+CD57+ T cells in acquired aplastic anemia. MiXCR was run by TCRdb on the reads, yielding one entry per CDR3 protein. The sample lists approximately 130,000 distinct CDR3 sequences, less than 50% occurring once. The sample was sorted CD4+, CD8+, or CD8+CD57+ T cells (not recorded which) from PBMCs. These TCRs come from a human donor with aplastic anemia. CDR3s include the opening cysteine and the closing phenylalanine or tryptophan. Fields, in order: D gene, V gene, J gene, clone size, CDR3 protein, CDR3 DNA. The D gene is left open where the match is weak. Size is omitted from some rows. Given values are once, few, many or a class for expanded clones.

d_gene: -
v_gene: TRBV7-2
j_gene: TRBJ1-2
abundance: once
CDR3aa: CASSSRGGYGYTF
CDR3nt: TGTGCCAGCAGTTCAAGGGGAGGCTATGGCTACACCTTC

d_gene: TRBD2
v_gene: TRBV15
j_gene: TRBJ2-3
abundance: -
CDR3aa: CTTRTSGTDTQYF
CDR3nt: TGTACCACCAGGACTAGCGGCACAGATACGCAGTATTTC

d_gene: -
v_gene: TRBV28
j_gene: TRBJ1-5
abundance: few
CDR3aa: CASSPWPPWGSQPQHF
CDR3nt: TGTGCCAGCAGCCCTTGGCCCCCGTGGGGTAGTCAGCCCCAGCATTTT

d_gene: TRBD2
v_gene: TRBV19
j_gene: TRBJ2-3
abundance: many
CDR3aa: CASSISGGADVADTQYF
CDR3nt: TGTGCCAGTAGTATAAGCGGGGGGGCCGATGTAGCAGATACGCAGTATTTT

d_gene: -
v_gene: TRBV15
j_gene: TRBJ2-3
abundance: -
CDR3aa: CATGDTQYF
CDR3nt: TGTGCCACCGGAGATACGCAGTATTTT

d_gene: TRBD1
v_gene: TRBV4-3
j_gene: TRBJ2-7
abundance: many
CDR3aa: CASSQDLGTGTYEQYF
CDR3nt: TGCGCCAGCAGCCAAGATTTGGGGACAGGAACCTACGAGCAGTACTTC

d_gene: TRBD2
v_gene: TRBV29-1
j_gene: TRBJ2-3
abundance: -
CDR3aa: CSLRGGGADVADTQYF
CDR3nt: TGCAGCCTGAGGGGCGGGGGGGCCGATGTAGCAGATACGCAGTATTTT

d_gene: -
v_gene: TRBV29-1
j_gene: TRBJ1-2
abundance: -
CDR3aa: CSVVGGGGGYGYTF
CDR3nt: TGCAGCGTTGTGGGGGGCGGTGGCGGCTATGGCTACACCTTC

d_gene: -
v_gene: TRBV9
j_gene: TRBJ2-7
abundance: -
CDR3aa: CTSSPQAGTYEQYF
CDR3nt: TGTACCAGCAGCCCCCAGGCAGGGACCTACGAGCAGTACTTC

d_gene: TRBD2
v_gene: TRBV10-3
j_gene: TRBJ2-1
abundance: -
CDR3aa: CAISESGSGSGANEQFF
CDR3nt: TGTGCCATCAGTGAGTCGGGGAGCGGGAGTGGGGCCAATGAGCAGTTCTTC

d_gene: TRBD1
v_gene: TRBV19
j_gene: TRBJ2-7
abundance: -
CDR3aa: CASSMTGGEQYF
CDR3nt: TGTGCCAGTAGTATGACAGGGGGCGAGCAGTACTTC

d_gene: TRBD1
v_gene: TRBV2
j_gene: TRBJ1-2
abundance: -
CDR3aa: CASSEGDSHGYTF
CDR3nt: TGTGCCAGCAGTGAGGGGGACAGTCATGGCTACACCTTC

d_gene: TRBD2
v_gene: TRBV29-1
j_gene: TRBJ2-3
abundance: many
CDR3aa: CSVAGGDTQYF
CDR3nt: TGCAGCGTTGCGGGGGGGGATACGCAGTATTTT

d_gene: -
v_gene: TRBV7-9
j_gene: TRBJ1-3
abundance: once
CDR3aa: CASSLDRSGGNTIYF
CDR3nt: TGTGCCAGCAGCCTTGACAGGTCAGGTGGAAACACCATATATTTT